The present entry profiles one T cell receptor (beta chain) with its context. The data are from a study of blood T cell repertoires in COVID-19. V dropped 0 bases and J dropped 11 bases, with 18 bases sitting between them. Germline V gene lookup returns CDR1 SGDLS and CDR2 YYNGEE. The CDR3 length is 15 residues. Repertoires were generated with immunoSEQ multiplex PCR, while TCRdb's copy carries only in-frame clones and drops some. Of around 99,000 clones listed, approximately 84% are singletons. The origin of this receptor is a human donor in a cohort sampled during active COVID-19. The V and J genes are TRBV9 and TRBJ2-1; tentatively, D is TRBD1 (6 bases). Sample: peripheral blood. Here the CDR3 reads CASSVGESPGQKQFF. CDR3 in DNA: TGTGCCAGCAGCGTAGGCGAGTCACCGGGACAAAAGCAGTTCTTC.